This TCR beta chain was identified in a study of radiation and T cells in renal cell carcinoma. Produced via immunoSEQ multiplex PCR; TCRdb's table is partial and in-frame only. The sample records approximately 5,000 clones, roughly two thirds being singletons. The germline CDR1 and CDR2 sequences are SGDLS and YYNGEE. This CDR3 comprises 17 residues. Treatment denoted: treatment-naive control, cytoreductive nephrectomy. Control tumors came from treatment-naive patients without prior radiation. The study, taken as a whole, reports: Dominant CDR3 motifs occupied more repertoire in irradiated than control tumors. Tumor samples were small regions of approximately 1 g.

On this clone itself: Its antigen is not known.

The chain uses TRBV9 and TRBJ2-2, with TRBD1 identical over 11 bases. The input for sequencing was tumor tissue, taken from a patient whose treatment was nephrectomy without radiotherapy. This sequence originates from a human donor with renal cell carcinoma. CDR3 coding DNA: TGTCCCCCCCGCGCCTGGGGGGGACAGGGGGACACCGGGGAGCTGTTTTTT. It is translated as CPPRAWGGQGDTGELFF.